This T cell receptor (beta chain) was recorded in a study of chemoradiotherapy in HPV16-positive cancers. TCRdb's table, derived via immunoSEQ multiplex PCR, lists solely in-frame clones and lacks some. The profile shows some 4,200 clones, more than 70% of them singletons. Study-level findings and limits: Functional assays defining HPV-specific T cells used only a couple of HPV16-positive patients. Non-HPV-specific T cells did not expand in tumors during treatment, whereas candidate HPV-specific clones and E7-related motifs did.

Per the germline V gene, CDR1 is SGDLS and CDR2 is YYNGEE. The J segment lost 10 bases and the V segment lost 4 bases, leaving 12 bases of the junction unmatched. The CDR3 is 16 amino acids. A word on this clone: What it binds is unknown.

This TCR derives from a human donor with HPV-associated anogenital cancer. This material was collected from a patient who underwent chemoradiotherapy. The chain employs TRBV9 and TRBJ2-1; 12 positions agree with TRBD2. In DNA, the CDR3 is TGTGCCAGCAGCATCGGACTAGCGGGGAGGGAGAAAGAGCAGTTCTTC. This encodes CASSIGLAGREKEQFF.